These T cell receptor beta chains were read from a single sample in a study of vaccination effects on CD4 cells after COVID-19. Their antigens are not known. TCRdb keeps only in-frame clones here, not all; method: immunoSEQ multiplex PCR. The data contain 57,000 or so clones, more than 70% of them singletons. The starting material was CD4+ T cells from PBMCs cultured with HCoV-229E spike peptides, obtained after COVID-19 vaccination. The source is a human donor who received a COVID-19 vaccine. Each CDR3 is given with its conserved first and last residue. The order of the fields is clone size, V gene, CDR3 length, D gene, J gene, CDR3 protein, CDR3 DNA. D genes are given only for firm matches. Rows may omit the clone size; those that give it use once, few, many or a size class.

size: NA
V: TRBV3-1/TRBV3-2
length: 14
D: TRBD1
J: TRBJ2-3
CDR3: CASSPGQGTDTQYF
DNA: TGTGCCAGCAGCCCGGGACAGGGTACAGATACGCAGTATTTT

size: NA
V: TRBV9
length: 17
D: TRBD2
J: TRBJ2-5
CDR3: CASSVGVAGGLQETQYF
DNA: TGTGCCAGCAGCGTAGGTGTAGCGGGGGGCCTACAAGAGACCCAGTACTTC

size: NA
V: TRBV6-5
length: 15
D: NA
J: TRBJ1-4
CDR3: CASSYGGRTNEKLFF
DNA: TGTGCCAGCAGTTACGGGGGGAGAACTAATGAAAAACTGTTTTTT

size: NA
V: TRBV18
length: 15
D: NA
J: TRBJ2-5
CDR3: CASSPGQSPRETQYF
DNA: TGTGCCAGCTCACCGGGGCAGAGCCCAAGGGAGACCCAGTACTTC

size: NA
V: TRBV7-2
length: 15
D: TRBD1
J: TRBJ1-5
CDR3: CASSSRQGINQPQHF
DNA: TGTGCCAGCAGCTCCAGACAGGGAATCAATCAGCCCCAGCATTTT

size: NA
V: TRBV5-1
length: 16
D: NA
J: TRBJ2-1
CDR3: CASSLDPDSSYNEQFF
DNA: TGCGCCAGCAGCTTGGATCCCGATAGCTCCTACAATGAGCAGTTCTTC

size: NA
V: TRBV10-2
length: 11
D: NA
J: TRBJ2-3
CDR3: CASSLPDTQYF
DNA: TGCGCCAGCAGCCTTCCAGATACGCAGTATTTT

size: once
V: TRBV9
length: 21
D: TRBD1
J: TRBJ2-3
CDR3: CASSVSSQGALGGPDTDTQYF
DNA: TGTGCCAGCAGCGTATCTAGTCAGGGGGCATTGGGGGGACCAGACACAGATACGCAGTATTTT

size: NA
V: TRBV2
length: 13
D: NA
J: TRBJ2-4
CDR3: CASSEGLWNIQYF
DNA: TGTGCCAGCAGTGAGGGACTTTGGAACATTCAGTACTTC

size: NA
V: TRBV5-1
length: 15
D: NA
J: TRBJ2-6
CDR3: CASSRSSSGANVLTF
DNA: TGCGCCAGCAGCCGCTCCAGCTCTGGGGCCAACGTCCTGACTTTC

size: NA
V: TRBV7-8
length: 13
D: NA
J: TRBJ2-1
CDR3: CASSLGLNNEQFF
DNA: TGTGCCAGCAGCTTAGGACTAAACAATGAGCAGTTCTTC

size: few
V: TRBV7-3
length: 13
D: NA
J: TRBJ1-6
CDR3: CASRDVGNSPLHF
DNA: TGTGCCAGCCGGGACGTGGGAAATTCACCCCTCCACTTT

size: NA
V: TRBV2
length: 15
D: NA
J: TRBJ2-5
CDR3: CASSRDWGSKETQYF
DNA: TGTGCCAGCAGTCGGGATTGGGGTAGCAAAGAGACCCAGTACTTC

size: NA
V: TRBV15
length: 12
D: NA
J: TRBJ2-1
CDR3: CATSGAYNEQFF
DNA: TGTGCCACCAGCGGGGCCTACAATGAGCAGTTCTTC

size: NA
V: TRBV20-1
length: 8
D: NA
J: TRBJ1-2
CDR3: CSAGIYTF
DNA: TGCAGTGCCGGGATCTACACCTTC

size: NA
V: TRBV6-6
length: 15
D: NA
J: TRBJ1-2
CDR3: CASRDRPGVNYGYTF
DNA: TGTGCCAGCAGGGATAGACCGGGAGTTAACTATGGCTACACCTTC

size: NA
V: TRBV4-2
length: 17
D: TRBD1
J: TRBJ1-2
CDR3: CASSQDLRGRTGYGYTF
DNA: TGTGCCAGCAGCCAAGATTTGAGGGGGCGCACAGGCTATGGCTACACCTTC

size: NA
V: TRBV18
length: 14
D: NA
J: TRBJ1-6
CDR3: CASSPSISESPLHF
DNA: TGTGCCAGCTCACCAAGTATATCGGAATCACCCCTCCACTTT

size: NA
V: TRBV19
length: 15
D: NA
J: TRBJ2-3
CDR3: CASISRGEGADTQYF
DNA: TGTGCCAGTATTAGCCGGGGAGAGGGCGCAGATACGCAGTATTTT

size: NA
V: TRBV30
length: 13
D: NA
J: TRBJ1-4
CDR3: CASSDSFNEKLFF
DNA: TGTGCCTCCTCGGACAGCTTTAATGAAAAACTGTTTTTT

size: few
V: TRBV11-3
length: 14
D: NA
J: TRBJ1-1
CDR3: CASSLAGENTEAFF
DNA: TGTGCCAGCAGCTTAGCAGGAGAGAACACTGAAGCTTTCTTT

size: NA
V: TRBV4-1
length: 14
D: TRBD1
J: TRBJ2-5
CDR3: CASSLGQAQETQYF
DNA: TGCGCCAGCAGCCTCGGACAGGCCCAAGAGACCCAGTACTTC

size: few
V: TRBV19
length: 17
D: NA
J: TRBJ1-1
CDR3: CASSMWASQAMNTEAFF
DNA: TGTGCCAGTAGTATGTGGGCTTCGCAAGCCATGAACACTGAAGCTTTCTTT

size: NA
V: TRBV5-6
length: 14
D: NA
J: TRBJ1-4
CDR3: CASSLAGVGEKLFF
DNA: TGTGCCAGCAGCTTGGCAGGGGTAGGTGAAAAACTGTTTTTT

size: NA
V: TRBV15
length: 15
D: NA
J: TRBJ2-2
CDR3: CATSARQFSTGELFF
DNA: TGTGCCACCAGCGCTCGACAGTTCTCAACCGGGGAGCTGTTTTTT

size: NA
V: TRBV19
length: 14
D: TRBD2
J: TRBJ2-1
CDR3: CASSPLLAGLEQFF
DNA: TGTGCCAGTAGCCCACTCCTAGCGGGTTTAGAGCAGTTCTTC

size: NA
V: TRBV6-2/TRBV6-3
length: 17
D: NA
J: TRBJ2-4
CDR3: CASTPPPAGLAKNIQYF
DNA: TGTGCCAGCACCCCCCCACCGGCAGGCCTAGCCAAAAACATTCAGTACTTC

size: few
V: TRBV2
length: 12
D: NA
J: TRBJ1-5
CDR3: CASTNSNQPQHF
DNA: TGTGCCAGCACAAATAGCAATCAGCCCCAGCATTTT

size: NA
V: TRBV11-2
length: 14
D: NA
J: TRBJ1-2
CDR3: CASSFNWGAQGYTF
DNA: TGTGCCAGCAGCTTCAACTGGGGGGCGCAAGGCTACACCTTC

size: NA
V: TRBV24-1
length: 13
D: NA
J: TRBJ1-1
CDR3: CATTKGANTEAFF
DNA: TGTGCCACCACCAAAGGGGCCAACACTGAAGCTTTCTTT

size: NA
V: TRBV28
length: 14
D: NA
J: TRBJ2-3
CDR3: CATYRDHYTDTQYF
DNA: TGTGCCACATATCGGGACCACTACACAGATACGCAGTATTTT

size: NA
V: TRBV5-4
length: 15
D: NA
J: TRBJ2-5
CDR3: CASSLASQGRETQYF
DNA: TGTGCCAGCAGCTTGGCCTCCCAAGGGCGAGAGACCCAGTACTTC

size: NA
V: TRBV11-2
length: 18
D: NA
J: TRBJ2-6
CDR3: CASSFGAYYSSGANVLTF
DNA: TGTGCCAGCAGCTTTGGGGCGTACTATTCCTCTGGGGCCAACGTCCTGACTTTC

size: NA
V: TRBV6-6
length: 13
D: NA
J: TRBJ1-2
CDR3: CASSYGRSYGYTF
DNA: TGTGCCAGCAGTTACGGCCGGAGCTATGGCTACACCTTC

size: NA
V: TRBV5-1
length: 16
D: TRBD2
J: TRBJ2-2
CDR3: CASRPTSGGQTGELFF
DNA: TGCGCCAGCAGACCTACTAGCGGGGGGCAAACCGGGGAGCTGTTTTTT

size: NA
V: TRBV5-6
length: 17
D: TRBD1
J: TRBJ2-3
CDR3: CASSRDRGAFSTDTQYF
DNA: TGTGCCAGCAGCAGGGACAGGGGAGCATTTAGCACAGATACGCAGTATTTT

size: NA
V: TRBV20-1
length: 11
D: NA
J: TRBJ2-1
CDR3: CSARAYNEQFF
DNA: TGCAGTGCTAGAGCGTACAATGAGCAGTTCTTC

size: NA
V: TRBV27
length: 16
D: NA
J: TRBJ1-5
CDR3: CASSLISGAENQPQHF
DNA: TGTGCCAGCAGTTTAATTTCGGGGGCTGAGAATCAGCCCCAGCATTTT

size: NA
V: TRBV6-5
length: 14
D: NA
J: TRBJ2-3
CDR3: CASSYIRPGDTQYF
DNA: TGTGCCAGCAGTTACATTAGGCCCGGGGATACGCAGTATTTT

size: NA
V: TRBV4-3
length: 17
D: TRBD2
J: TRBJ2-1
CDR3: CASSQDAGLAGGHEQFF
DNA: TGCGCCAGCAGCCAAGATGCAGGTCTAGCGGGGGGCCATGAGCAGTTCTTC

size: few
V: TRBV19
length: 15
D: NA
J: TRBJ1-3
CDR3: CASNFPTSSGNTIYF
DNA: TGTGCCAGTAACTTCCCCACTTCTTCTGGAAACACCATATATTTT

size: NA
V: TRBV3-1/TRBV3-2
length: 15
D: TRBD1
J: TRBJ1-1
CDR3: CASSQLDRANTEAFF
DNA: TGTGCCAGCAGCCAACTAGACAGGGCGAACACTGAAGCTTTCTTT

size: NA
V: TRBV11-3
length: 16
D: TRBD1
J: TRBJ2-2
CDR3: CASSSPGTGHTGELFF
DNA: TGTGCCAGCAGCTCACCCGGGACAGGGCACACCGGGGAGCTGTTTTTT

size: NA
V: TRBV29-1
length: 14
D: NA
J: TRBJ2-3
CDR3: CSARSGTSTDTQYF
DNA: TGCAGCGCCCGCTCCGGGACTAGCACAGATACGCAGTATTTT

size: few
V: TRBV6-5
length: 14
D: NA
J: TRBJ1-1
CDR3: CASSRRQVNTEAFF
DNA: TGTGCCAGCAGTCGTCGACAGGTGAACACTGAAGCTTTCTTT

size: NA
V: TRBV29-1
length: 13
D: NA
J: TRBJ1-1
CDR3: CSVALEGGTEAFF
DNA: TGCAGCGTCGCGTTAGAAGGTGGCACTGAAGCTTTCTTT

size: NA
V: TRBV5-1
length: 16
D: NA
J: TRBJ1-2
CDR3: CASSPTTGTNVDGYTF
DNA: TGCGCCAGCAGCCCCACCACAGGGACAAATGTAGATGGCTACACCTTC

size: NA
V: TRBV3-1/TRBV3-2
length: 15
D: TRBD2
J: TRBJ2-5
CDR3: CASSVASGGEETQYF
DNA: TGTGCCAGCAGCGTGGCTAGCGGGGGGGAAGAGACCCAGTACTTC

size: NA
V: TRBV5-1
length: 19
D: TRBD1
J: TRBJ2-6
CDR3: CASRYIPGQGAAGANVLTF
DNA: TGCGCCAGCAGGTATATCCCGGGACAGGGGGCGGCGGGGGCCAACGTCCTGACTTTC

size: few
V: TRBV29-1
length: 13
D: TRBD1
J: TRBJ1-4
CDR3: CSSADRGGEKLFF
DNA: TGCAGTTCCGCCGACAGGGGAGGAGAAAAACTGTTTTTT

size: NA
V: TRBV27
length: 15
D: NA
J: TRBJ1-6
CDR3: CASSDPPVWNSPLHF
DNA: TGTGCCAGCAGTGACCCCCCAGTGTGGAATTCACCCCTCCACTTT

size: NA
V: TRBV12-5
length: 11
D: NA
J: TRBJ1-4
CDR3: CASSYNEKLFF
DNA: TGTGCTAGTTCATATAATGAAAAACTGTTTTTT

size: few
V: TRBV9
length: 14
D: NA
J: TRBJ2-2
CDR3: CASSVDPNTGELFF
DNA: TGTGCCAGCAGCGTAGACCCGAACACCGGGGAGCTGTTTTTT

size: NA
V: TRBV6-5
length: 16
D: NA
J: TRBJ1-6
CDR3: CASSYSNGRRSSPLHF
DNA: TGTGCCAGCAGTTACTCGAACGGGAGGCGGTCTTCACCCCTCCACTTT